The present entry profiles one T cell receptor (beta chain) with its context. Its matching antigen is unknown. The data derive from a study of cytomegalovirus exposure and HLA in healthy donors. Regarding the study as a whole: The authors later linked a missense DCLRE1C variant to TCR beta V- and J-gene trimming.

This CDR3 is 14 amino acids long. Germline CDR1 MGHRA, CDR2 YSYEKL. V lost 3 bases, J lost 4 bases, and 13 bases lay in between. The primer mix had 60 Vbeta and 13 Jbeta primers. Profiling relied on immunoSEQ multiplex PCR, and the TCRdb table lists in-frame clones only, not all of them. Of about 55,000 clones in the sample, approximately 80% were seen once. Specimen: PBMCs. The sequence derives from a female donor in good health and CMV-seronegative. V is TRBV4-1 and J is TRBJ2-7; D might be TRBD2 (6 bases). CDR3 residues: CASSHAGIGYEQYF. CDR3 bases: TGCGCCAGCAGCCACGCGGGGATCGGGTACGAGCAGTACTTC.